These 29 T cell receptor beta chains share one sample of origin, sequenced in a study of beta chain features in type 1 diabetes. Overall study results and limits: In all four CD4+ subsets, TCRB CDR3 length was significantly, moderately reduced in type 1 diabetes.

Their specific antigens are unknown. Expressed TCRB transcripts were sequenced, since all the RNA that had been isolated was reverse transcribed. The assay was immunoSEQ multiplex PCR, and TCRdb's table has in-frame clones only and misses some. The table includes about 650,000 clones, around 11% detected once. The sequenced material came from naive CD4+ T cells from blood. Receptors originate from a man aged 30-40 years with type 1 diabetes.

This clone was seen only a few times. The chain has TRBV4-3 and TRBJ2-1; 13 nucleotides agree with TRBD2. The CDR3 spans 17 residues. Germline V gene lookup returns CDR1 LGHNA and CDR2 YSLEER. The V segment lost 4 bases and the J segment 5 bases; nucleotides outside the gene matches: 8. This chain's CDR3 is CASSPRLAGGPNNEQFF. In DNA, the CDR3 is TGCGCCAGCAGCCCCCGACTAGCGGGGGGCCCGAACAATGAGCAGTTCTTC.

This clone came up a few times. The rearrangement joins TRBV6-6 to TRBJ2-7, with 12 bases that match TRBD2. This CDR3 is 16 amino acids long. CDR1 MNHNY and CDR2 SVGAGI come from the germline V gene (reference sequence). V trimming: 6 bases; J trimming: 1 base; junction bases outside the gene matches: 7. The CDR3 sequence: CASRTRTSGESYEQYF. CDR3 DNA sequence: TGTGCCAGCAGAACTCGGACTAGCGGGGAGTCCTACGAGCAGTACTTC.

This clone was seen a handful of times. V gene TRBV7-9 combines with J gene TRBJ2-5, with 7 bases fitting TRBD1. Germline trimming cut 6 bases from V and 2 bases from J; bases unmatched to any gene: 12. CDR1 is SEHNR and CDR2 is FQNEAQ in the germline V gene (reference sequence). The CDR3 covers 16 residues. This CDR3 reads CASSSSWGTAQETQYF. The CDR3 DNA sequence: TGTGCCAGCAGTTCCAGCTGGGGGACAGCTCAAGAGACCCAGTACTTC.

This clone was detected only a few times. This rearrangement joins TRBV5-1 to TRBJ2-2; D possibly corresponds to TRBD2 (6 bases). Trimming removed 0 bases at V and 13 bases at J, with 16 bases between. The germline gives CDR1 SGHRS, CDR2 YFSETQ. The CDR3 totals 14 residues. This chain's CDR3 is CASSLGLAYSGLFF. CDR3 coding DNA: TGCGCCAGCAGCTTGGGGCTAGCGTACTCCGGGCTGTTTTTT.

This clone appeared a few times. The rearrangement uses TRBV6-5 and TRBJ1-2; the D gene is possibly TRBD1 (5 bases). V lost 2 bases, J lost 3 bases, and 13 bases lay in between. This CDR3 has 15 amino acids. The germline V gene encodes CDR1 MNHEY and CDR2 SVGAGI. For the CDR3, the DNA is TGTGCCAGCAGTTACGGCGACCAGGGAGACTATGGCTACACCTTC. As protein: CASSYGDQGDYGYTF.

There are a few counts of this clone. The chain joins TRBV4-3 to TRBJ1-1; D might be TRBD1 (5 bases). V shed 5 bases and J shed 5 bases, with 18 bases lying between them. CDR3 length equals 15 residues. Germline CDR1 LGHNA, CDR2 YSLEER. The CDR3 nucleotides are TGCGCCAGCAGCTCGGATTTTGGGGGAGGAACTGAAGCTTTCTTT. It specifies CASSSDFGGGTEAFF.

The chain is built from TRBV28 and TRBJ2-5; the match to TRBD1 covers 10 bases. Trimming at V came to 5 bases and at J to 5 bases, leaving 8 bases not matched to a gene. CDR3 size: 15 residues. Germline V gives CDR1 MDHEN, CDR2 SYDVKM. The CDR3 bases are TGTGCCAGCAGTCCTTACGGGACAGGGGAGGAGACCCAGTACTTC. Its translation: CASSPYGTGEETQYF.

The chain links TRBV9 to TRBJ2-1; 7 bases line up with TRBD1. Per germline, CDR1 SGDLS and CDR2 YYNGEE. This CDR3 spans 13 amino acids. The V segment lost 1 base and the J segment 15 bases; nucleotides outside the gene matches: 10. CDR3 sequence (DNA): TGTGCCAGCAGCGTAAACCGGGACAGCCCCCGGTTCTTC. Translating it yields CASSVNRDSPRFF.

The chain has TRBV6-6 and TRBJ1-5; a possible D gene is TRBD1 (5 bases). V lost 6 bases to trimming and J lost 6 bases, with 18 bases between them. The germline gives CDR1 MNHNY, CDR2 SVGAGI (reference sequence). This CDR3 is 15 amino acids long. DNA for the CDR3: TGTGCCAGCAGCCCCAGGGTGGAAAGTATTCAGCCCCAGCATTTT. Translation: CASSPRVESIQPQHF.

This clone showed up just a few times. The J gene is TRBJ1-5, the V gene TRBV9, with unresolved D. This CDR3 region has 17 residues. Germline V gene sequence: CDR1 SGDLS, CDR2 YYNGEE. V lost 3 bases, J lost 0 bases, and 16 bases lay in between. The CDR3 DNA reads TGTGCCAGCAGCGCCGGTATCGGGCAGACTAGCAATCAGCCCCAGCATTTT. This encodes CASSAGIGQTSNQPQHF. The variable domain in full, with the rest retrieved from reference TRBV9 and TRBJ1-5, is DSGVTQTPKHLITATGQRVTLRCSPRSGDLSVYWYQQSLDQGLQFLIQYYNGEERAKGNILERFSAQQFPDLHSELNLSSLELGDSALYFCASSAGIGQTSNQPQHFGDGTRLSIL.

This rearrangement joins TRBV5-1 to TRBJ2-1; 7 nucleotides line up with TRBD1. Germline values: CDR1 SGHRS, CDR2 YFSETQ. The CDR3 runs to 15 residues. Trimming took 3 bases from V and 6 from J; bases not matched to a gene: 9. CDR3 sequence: CASSSDRALSNEQFF. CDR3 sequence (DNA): TGCGCCAGCAGCTCCGACAGGGCGTTAAGCAATGAGCAGTTCTTC.

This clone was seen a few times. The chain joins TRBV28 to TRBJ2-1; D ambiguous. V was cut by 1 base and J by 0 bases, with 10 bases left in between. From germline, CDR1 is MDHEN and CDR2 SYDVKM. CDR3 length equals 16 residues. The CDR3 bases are TGTGCCAGCAGTTTATTGTCGGCCTTCTCCTACAATGAGCAGTTCTTC. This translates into CASSLLSAFSYNEQFF.

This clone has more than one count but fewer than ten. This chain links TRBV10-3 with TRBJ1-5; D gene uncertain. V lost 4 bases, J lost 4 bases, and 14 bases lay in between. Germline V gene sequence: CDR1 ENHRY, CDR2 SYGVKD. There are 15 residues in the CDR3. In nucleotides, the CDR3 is TGTGCCATCAGTGGATCCCGGGGTGATAATCAGCCCCAGCATTTT. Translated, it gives CAISGSRGDNQPQHF.

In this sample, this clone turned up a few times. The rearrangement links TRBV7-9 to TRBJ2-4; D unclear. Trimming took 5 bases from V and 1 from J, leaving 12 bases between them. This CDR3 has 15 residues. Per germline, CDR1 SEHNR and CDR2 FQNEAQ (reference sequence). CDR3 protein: CASSPPATAKNIQYF. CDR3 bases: TGTGCCAGCAGCCCACCCGCCACGGCCAAAAACATTCAGTACTTC.

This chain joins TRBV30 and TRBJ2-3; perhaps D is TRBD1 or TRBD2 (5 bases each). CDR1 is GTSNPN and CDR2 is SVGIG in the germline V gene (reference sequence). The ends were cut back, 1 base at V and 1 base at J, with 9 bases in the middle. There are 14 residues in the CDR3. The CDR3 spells CAWSEGDGTDTQYF. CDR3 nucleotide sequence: TGTGCCTGGAGTGAAGGGGACGGCACAGATACGCAGTATTTT.

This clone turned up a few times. This CDR3 is CASSFSRVDTQYF. The CDR3 DNA reads as TGCGCCAGCAGCTTCAGCAGGGTGGATACGCAGTATTTT. The chain carries TRBV5-1 and TRBJ2-3; tentatively, D is TRBD1 (5 bases). CDR3 length equals 13 residues. Germline V CDR1 and CDR2: SGHRS, YFSETQ. The ends were cut back, 2 bases at V and 6 bases at J, with 10 bases in the middle.

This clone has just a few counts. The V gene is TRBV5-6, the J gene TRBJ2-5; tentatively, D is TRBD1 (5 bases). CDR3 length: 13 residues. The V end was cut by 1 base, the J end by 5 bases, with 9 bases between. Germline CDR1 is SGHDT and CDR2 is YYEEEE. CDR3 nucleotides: TGTGCCAGCAGCTTGTCAGGGTGGGAGACCCAGTACTTC. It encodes CASSLSGWETQYF.

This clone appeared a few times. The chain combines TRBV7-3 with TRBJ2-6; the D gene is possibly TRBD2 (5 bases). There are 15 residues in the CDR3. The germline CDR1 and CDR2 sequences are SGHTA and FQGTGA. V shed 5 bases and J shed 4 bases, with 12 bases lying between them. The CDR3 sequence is CASSPPGVGANVLTF. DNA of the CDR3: TGTGCCAGCAGCCCTCCCGGGGTCGGGGCCAACGTCCTGACTTTC.

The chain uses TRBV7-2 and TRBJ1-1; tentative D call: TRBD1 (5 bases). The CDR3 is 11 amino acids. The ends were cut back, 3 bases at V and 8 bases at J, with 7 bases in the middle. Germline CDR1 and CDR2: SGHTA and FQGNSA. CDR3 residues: CASSFRGEAFF. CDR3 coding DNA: TGTGCCAGCAGCTTCCGGGGCGAAGCTTTCTTT.

CDR3 DNA: TGTGCCAGTAGTAAGGACTATGGCTACACCTTC. Translation: CASSKDYGYTF. The rearrangement uses TRBV19 and TRBJ1-2; D is unclear. CDR1 is LNHDA, CDR2 SQIVND, per germline (reference sequence). V lost 4 bases and J 3 bases, leaving 3 bases between the germline ends. The CDR3 sequence is 11 residues long.

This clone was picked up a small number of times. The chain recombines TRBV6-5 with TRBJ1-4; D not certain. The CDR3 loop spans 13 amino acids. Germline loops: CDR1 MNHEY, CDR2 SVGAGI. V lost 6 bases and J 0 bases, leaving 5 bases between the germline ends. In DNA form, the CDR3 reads TGTGCCAGCAGGGCCTCAACTAATGAAAAACTGTTTTTT. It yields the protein CASRASTNEKLFF.

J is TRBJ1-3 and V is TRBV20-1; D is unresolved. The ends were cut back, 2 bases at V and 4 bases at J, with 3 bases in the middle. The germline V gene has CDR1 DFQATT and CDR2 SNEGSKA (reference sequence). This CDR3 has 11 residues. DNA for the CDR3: TGCAGTGCTAGAACGGGAAACACCATATATTTT. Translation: CSARTGNTIYF.

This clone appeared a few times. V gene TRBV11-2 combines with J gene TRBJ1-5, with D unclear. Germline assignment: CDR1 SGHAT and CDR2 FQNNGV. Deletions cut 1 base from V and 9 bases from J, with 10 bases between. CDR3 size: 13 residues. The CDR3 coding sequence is TGTGCCAGCAGCTTAGGGGTGGACCGGCCCCAGCATTTT. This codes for CASSLGVDRPQHF.

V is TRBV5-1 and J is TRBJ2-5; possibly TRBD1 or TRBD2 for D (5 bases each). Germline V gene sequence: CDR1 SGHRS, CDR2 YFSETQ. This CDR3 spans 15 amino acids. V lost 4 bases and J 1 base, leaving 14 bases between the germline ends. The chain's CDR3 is CASSAGQGFQETQYF. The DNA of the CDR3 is TGCGCCAGCAGCGCGGGCCAGGGATTCCAAGAGACCCAGTACTTC.

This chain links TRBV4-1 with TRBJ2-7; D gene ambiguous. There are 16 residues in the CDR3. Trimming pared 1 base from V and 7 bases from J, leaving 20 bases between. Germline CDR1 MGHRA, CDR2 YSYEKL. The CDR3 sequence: CASSQAPREQPREQYF. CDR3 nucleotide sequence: TGCGCCAGCAGCCAAGCCCCCCGCGAGCAACCTAGAGAGCAGTACTTC.

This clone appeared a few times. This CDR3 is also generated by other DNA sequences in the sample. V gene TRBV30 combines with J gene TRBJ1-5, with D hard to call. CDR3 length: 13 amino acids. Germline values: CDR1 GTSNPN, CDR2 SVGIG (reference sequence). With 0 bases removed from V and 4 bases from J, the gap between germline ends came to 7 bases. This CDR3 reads CAWSVRGNQPQHF. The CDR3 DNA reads TGTGCCTGGAGTGTACGAGGGAATCAGCCCCAGCATTTT.

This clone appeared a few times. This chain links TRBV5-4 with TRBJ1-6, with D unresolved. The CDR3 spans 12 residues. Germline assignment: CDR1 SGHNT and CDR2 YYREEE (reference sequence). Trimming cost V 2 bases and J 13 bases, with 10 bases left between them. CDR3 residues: CASSLAGAPLHF. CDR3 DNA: TGTGCCAGCAGCTTAGCAGGAGCGCCCCTCCACTTT.

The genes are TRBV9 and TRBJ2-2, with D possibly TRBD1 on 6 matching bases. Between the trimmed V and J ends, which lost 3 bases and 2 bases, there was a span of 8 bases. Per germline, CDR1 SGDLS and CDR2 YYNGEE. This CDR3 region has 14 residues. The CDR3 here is CASSGTVNTGELFF. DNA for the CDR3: TGTGCCAGCAGCGGGACAGTAAACACCGGGGAGCTGTTTTTT.

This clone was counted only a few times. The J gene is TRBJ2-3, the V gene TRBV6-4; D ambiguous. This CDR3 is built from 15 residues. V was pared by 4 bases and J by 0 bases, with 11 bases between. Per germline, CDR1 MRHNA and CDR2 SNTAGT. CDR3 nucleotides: TGTGCCAGCAGTGGGAACAGCCTTAGCACAGATACGCAGTATTTT. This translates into CASSGNSLSTDTQYF.